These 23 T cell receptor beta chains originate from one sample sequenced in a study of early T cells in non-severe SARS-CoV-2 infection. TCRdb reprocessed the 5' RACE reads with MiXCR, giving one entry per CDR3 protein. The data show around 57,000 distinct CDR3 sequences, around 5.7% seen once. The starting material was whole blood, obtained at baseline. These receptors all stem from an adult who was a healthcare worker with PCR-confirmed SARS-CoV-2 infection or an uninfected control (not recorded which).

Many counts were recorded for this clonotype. Here the CDR3 DNA reads TGTGCCAGCACACGGACAGGGGATCTTTCCAATGAGCAGTTCTTC. Translation gives CASTRTGDLSNEQFF. The genes are TRBV28 and TRBJ2-1; 9 positions match TRBD1. The J segment lost 6 bases and the V segment lost 7 bases, leaving 10 bases of the junction unmatched. The CDR3 sequence is 15 residues long. Germline assignment: CDR1 MDHEN and CDR2 SYDVKM.

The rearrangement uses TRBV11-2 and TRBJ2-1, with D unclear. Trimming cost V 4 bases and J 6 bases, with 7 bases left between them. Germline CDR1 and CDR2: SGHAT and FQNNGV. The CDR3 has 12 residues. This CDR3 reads CASSSSSNEQFF. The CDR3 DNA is TGTGCCAGCAGCTCGTCTAGCAATGAGCAGTTCTTC.

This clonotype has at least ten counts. The CDR3 coding sequence is TGTGCCAGCATCTCGGAAGGGGGCGCTGACTATGGCTACACCTTC. This sequence encodes CASISEGGADYGYTF. This rearrangement joins TRBV2 to TRBJ1-2; 7 bases match TRBD1. The CDR3 is 15 residues long. CDR1 SNHLY and CDR2 FYNNEI come from the germline V gene. V was pared by 7 bases and J by 3 bases, with 11 bases of the junction left unmatched.

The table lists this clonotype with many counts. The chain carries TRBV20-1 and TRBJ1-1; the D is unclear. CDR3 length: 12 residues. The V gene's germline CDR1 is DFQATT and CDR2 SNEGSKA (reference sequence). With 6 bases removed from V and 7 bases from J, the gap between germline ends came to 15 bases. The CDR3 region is CSASTAAVEAFF. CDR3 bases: TGCAGTGCCTCAACCGCGGCAGTTGAAGCTTTCTTT.

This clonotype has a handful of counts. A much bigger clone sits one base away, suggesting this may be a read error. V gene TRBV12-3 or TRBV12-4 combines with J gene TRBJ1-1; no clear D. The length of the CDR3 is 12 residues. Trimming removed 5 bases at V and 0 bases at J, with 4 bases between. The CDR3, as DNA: TGTGCCAGCAGTCTTATGAACACTGAAGCTTTCTTT. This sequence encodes CASSLMNTEAFF.

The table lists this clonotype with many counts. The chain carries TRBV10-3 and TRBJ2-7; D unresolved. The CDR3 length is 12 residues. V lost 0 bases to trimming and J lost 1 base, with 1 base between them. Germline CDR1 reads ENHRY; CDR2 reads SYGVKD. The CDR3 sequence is CAISESSYEQYF. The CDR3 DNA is TGTGCCATCAGTGAGTCTTCCTACGAGCAGTACTTC.

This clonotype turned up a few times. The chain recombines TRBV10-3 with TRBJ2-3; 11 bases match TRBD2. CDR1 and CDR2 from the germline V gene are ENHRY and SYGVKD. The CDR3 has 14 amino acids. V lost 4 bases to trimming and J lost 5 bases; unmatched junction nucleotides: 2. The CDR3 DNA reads TGTGCCATCAGTGCTACTAGCGGGAGAGATACGCAGTATTTT. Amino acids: CAISATSGRDTQYF.

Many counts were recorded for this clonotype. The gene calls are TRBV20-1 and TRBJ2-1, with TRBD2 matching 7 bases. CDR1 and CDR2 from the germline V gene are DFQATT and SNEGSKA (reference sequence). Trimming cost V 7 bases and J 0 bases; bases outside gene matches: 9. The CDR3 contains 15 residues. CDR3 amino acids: CSDDPSGLSYNEQFF. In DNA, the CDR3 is TGCAGTGACGACCCTAGCGGCCTCTCCTACAATGAGCAGTTCTTC.

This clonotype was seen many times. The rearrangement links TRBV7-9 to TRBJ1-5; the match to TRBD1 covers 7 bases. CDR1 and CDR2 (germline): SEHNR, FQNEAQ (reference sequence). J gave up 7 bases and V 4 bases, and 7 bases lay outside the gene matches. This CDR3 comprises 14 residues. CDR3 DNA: TGTGCCAGCAGCTCGGGACAGCCCGGGCAGCCCCAGCATTTT. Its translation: CASSSGQPGQPQHF.

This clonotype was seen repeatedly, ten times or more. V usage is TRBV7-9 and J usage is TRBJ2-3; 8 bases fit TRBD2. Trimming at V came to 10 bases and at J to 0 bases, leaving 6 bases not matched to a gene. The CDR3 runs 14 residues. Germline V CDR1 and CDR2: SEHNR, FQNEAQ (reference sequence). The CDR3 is CATGASGSTDTQYF. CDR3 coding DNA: TGTGCCACCGGGGCTAGCGGGAGCACAGATACGCAGTATTTT.

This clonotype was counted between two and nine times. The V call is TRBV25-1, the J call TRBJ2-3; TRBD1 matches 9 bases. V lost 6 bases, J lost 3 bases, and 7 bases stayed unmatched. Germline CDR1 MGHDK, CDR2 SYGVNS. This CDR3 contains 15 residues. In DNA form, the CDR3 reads TGTGCCAGCAGGAGGACAGGGGTACCGACAGATACGCAGTATTTT. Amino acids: CASRRTGVPTDTQYF.

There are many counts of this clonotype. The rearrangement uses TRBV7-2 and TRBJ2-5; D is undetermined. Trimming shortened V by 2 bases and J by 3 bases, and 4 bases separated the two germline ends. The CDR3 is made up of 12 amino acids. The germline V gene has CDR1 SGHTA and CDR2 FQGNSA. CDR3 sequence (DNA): TGTGCCAGCAGCTTAAATGAAGAGACCCAGTACTTC. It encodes CASSLNEETQYF.

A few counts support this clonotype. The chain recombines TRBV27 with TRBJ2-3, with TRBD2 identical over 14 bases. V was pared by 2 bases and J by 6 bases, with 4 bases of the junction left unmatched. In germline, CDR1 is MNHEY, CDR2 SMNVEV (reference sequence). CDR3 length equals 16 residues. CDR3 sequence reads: CASSLPTSGRADTQYF. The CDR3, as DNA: TGTGCCAGCAGTTTACCGACTAGCGGGAGGGCCGATACGCAGTATTTT.

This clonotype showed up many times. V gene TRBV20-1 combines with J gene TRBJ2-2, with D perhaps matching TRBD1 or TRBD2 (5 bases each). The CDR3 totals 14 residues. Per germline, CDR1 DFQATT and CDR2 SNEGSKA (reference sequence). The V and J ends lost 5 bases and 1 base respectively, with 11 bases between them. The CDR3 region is CSARGRQNTGELFF. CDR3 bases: TGCAGTGCTCGGGGACGCCAGAACACCGGGGAGCTGTTTTTT.

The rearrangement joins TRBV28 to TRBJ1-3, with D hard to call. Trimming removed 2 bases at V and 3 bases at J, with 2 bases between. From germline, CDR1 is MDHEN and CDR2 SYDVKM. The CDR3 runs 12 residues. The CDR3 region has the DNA TGTGCCAGCAGTTTACTTGGAAACACCATATATTTT. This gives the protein CASSLLGNTIYF. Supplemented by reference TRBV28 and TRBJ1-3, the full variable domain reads DVKVTQSSRYLVKRTGEKVFLECVQDMDHENMFWYRQDPGLGLRLIYFSYDVKMKEKGDIPEGYSVSREKKERFSLILESASTNQTSMYLCASSLLGNTIYFGEGSWLTVV.

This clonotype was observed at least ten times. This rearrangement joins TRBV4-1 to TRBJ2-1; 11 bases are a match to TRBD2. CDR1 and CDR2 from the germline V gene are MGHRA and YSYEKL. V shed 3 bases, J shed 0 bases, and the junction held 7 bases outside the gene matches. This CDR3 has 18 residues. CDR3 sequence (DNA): TGCGCCAGCAGCCATATGCTAGCGGGAGGTCTCTCCTACAATGAGCAGTTCTTC. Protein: CASSHMLAGGLSYNEQFF.

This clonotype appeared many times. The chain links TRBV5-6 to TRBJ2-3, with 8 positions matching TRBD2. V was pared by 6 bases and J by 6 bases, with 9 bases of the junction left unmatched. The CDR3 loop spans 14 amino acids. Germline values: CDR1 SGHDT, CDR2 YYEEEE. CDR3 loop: CASTFGLAGDTQYF. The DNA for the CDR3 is TGTGCCAGCACCTTCGGACTAGCTGGTGATACGCAGTATTTT.

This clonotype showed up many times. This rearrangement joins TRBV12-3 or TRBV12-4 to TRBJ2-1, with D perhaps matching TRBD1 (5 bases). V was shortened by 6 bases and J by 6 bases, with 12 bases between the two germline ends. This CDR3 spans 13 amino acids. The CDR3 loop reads CASRSRVGNEQFF. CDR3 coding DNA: TGTGCCAGCAGATCCAGGGTAGGCAATGAGCAGTTCTTC.

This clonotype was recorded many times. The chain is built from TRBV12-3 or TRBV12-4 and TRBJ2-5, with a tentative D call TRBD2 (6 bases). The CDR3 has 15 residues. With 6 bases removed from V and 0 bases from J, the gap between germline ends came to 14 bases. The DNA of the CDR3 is TGTGCCAGCAGCCCCCGCGGCGGGAACCAAGAGACCCAGTACTTC. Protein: CASSPRGGNQETQYF.

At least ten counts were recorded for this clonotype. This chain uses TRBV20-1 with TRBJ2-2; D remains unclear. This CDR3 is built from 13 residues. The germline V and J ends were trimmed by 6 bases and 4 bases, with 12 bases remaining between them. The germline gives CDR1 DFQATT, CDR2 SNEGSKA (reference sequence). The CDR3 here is CSAAVVSTGELFF. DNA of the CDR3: TGCAGTGCCGCCGTCGTATCCACCGGGGAGCTGTTTTTT.

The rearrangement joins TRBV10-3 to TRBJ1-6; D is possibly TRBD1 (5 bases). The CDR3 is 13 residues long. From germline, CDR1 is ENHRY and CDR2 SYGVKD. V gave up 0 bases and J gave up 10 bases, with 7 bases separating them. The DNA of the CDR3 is TGTGCCATCAGTGAGTCGGGGGAATCACCCCTCCACTTT. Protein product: CAISESGESPLHF.

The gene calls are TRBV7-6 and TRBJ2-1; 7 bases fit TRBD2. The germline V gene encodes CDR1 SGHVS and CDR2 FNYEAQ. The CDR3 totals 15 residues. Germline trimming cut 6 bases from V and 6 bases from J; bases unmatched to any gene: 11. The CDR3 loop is CASSRGTTAANEQFF. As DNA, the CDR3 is TGTGCCAGCAGTCGAGGGACTACAGCTGCCAATGAGCAGTTCTTC.

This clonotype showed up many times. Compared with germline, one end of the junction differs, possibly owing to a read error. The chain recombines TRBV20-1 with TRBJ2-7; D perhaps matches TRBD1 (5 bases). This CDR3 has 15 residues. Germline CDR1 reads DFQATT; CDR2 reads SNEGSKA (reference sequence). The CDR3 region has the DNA TGCAGCGCTAGAGATACTCAGGGTAACTCCTACGAGCAGTACTTC. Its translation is CSARDTQGNSYEQYF.